These 17 T cell receptor beta chains share one sample of origin, sequenced in a study of blood T cell repertoires in COVID-19. Here immunoSEQ multiplex PCR was the method, and the copy in TCRdb shows in-frame clones only, minus some. The data contain under 85,000 clones, 70% to 90% of them singletons. Input material: peripheral blood. All receptors come from a man between 65 and 79 years old with active or convalescent COVID-19.

The chain has TRBV5-4 and TRBJ1-2, with a weak D call TRBD1 (6 bases). V lost 0 bases, J lost 6 bases, and 9 bases lay in between. The CDR3 consists of 13 residues. The germline CDR1 and CDR2 sequences are SGHNT and YYREEE (reference sequence). The CDR3 nucleotides are TGTGCCAGCAGCTTGGACAGGGAAAATGGCTACACCTTC. Protein: CASSLDRENGYTF.

This clone was counted a single time. This sequence joins TRBV30 and TRBJ1-2; a possible D gene is TRBD1 (5 bases). This CDR3 contains 13 residues. Germline CDR1 reads GTSNPN; CDR2 reads SVGIG (reference sequence). V was clipped by 0 bases and J by 2 bases, with 7 bases between them. In DNA, the CDR3 is TGTGCCTGGAGTGTGGGACTGAACTATGGCTACACCTTC. Its protein is CAWSVGLNYGYTF.

In its sample, this clone was seen a few times. The chain employs TRBV24-1 and TRBJ1-6, with TRBD1 matching 9 bases. With 4 bases clipped from V and 2 bases from J, the junction kept 2 bases outside the gene matches. This CDR3 is built from 16 residues. Germline CDR1 KGHDR, CDR2 SFDVKD. The CDR3: CATSEYRGPYNSPLHF. CDR3 DNA: TGTGCCACCAGTGAGTACAGGGGGCCCTATAATTCACCCCTCCACTTT.

This clone was observed a single time. The rearrangement uses TRBV6-5 and TRBJ1-2; 9 bases map to TRBD1. This CDR3 is 15 amino acids long. J was trimmed by 7 bases and V by 6 bases; bases with no gene match: 12. The germline V gene has CDR1 MNHEY and CDR2 SVGAGI. The CDR3 DNA follows: TGTGCCAGCAGAAAGGGACAGGGACCGGTAGGTGGCTACACCTTC. This sequence encodes CASRKGQGPVGGYTF.

The V and J genes are TRBV7-2 and TRBJ2-2; a weak D match, TRBD2 (5 bases). The CDR3 length is 15 residues. Trimming took 5 bases from V and 8 from J, leaving 18 bases between them. The germline V gene encodes CDR1 SGHTA and CDR2 FQGNSA. CDR3 sequence reads: CASSTRASRGGELFF. CDR3 bases: TGTGCCAGCAGCACACGGGCCTCCCGGGGAGGGGAGCTGTTTTTT.

The chain is built from TRBV4-3 and TRBJ2-1; the match to TRBD2 covers 12 bases. The junction had 12 bases not matched to a gene; V was cut back by 4 bases and J by 2 bases. CDR1 is LGHNA, CDR2 YSLEER, per germline. The CDR3 has 19 residues. The CDR3 loop reads CASSLFPPSGGAAYNEQFF. The CDR3 DNA reads as TGCGCCAGCAGCCTCTTTCCCCCTAGCGGGGGGGCCGCCTACAATGAGCAGTTCTTC.

This clone appeared once. The chain carries TRBV28 and TRBJ2-7; D is uncertain. The V gene lost 8 bases and the J gene lost 2 bases, with 13 bases spanning the gap. Germline V gene sequence: CDR1 MDHEN, CDR2 SYDVKM. The CDR3 runs to 13 residues. The CDR3, as DNA: TGTGCCAGCTGCAGGCCGATCACCTACGAGCAGTACTTC. This codes for CASCRPITYEQYF. The full variable domain, rest sourced from reference TRBV28 and TRBJ2-7, is DVKVTQSSRYLVKRTGEKVFLECVQDMDHENMFWYRQDPGLGLRLIYFSYDVKMKEKGDIPEGYSVSREKKERFSLILESASTNQTSMYLCASCRPITYEQYFGPGTRLTVT.

The chain joins TRBV24-1 to TRBJ2-2, with 8 bases lining up with TRBD1. The CDR3 consists of 12 residues. The trim removed 9 bases at V and 9 bases at J, leaving 5 bases unmatched. CDR1 KGHDR and CDR2 SFDVKD come from the germline V gene. The CDR3 region is CATGQGTRELFF. DNA of the CDR3: TGTGCCACCGGACAGGGAACCCGGGAGCTGTTTTTT.

This clone was detected once. The CDR3 protein is CASSFGTGGGYEQYF. The CDR3 DNA follows: TGTGCCAGCAGTTTCGGTACAGGGGGAGGGTACGAGCAGTACTTC. J is TRBJ2-7 and V is TRBV27, with TRBD1 as a possible D gene (8 bases). Germline V gene data show CDR1 as MNHEY and CDR2 as SMNVEV (reference sequence). This CDR3 is built from 15 residues. V was cut by 3 bases and J by 4 bases, with 16 bases left in between.

The chain uses TRBV6-5 and TRBJ1-2, with no clear D. From germline, CDR1 is MNHEY and CDR2 SVGAGI. The length of the CDR3 is 13 residues. V gave up 6 bases and J gave up 4 bases, with 12 bases separating them. In nucleotides, the CDR3 is TGTGCCAGCAGACTAATGGGTACCTATGGCTACACCTTC. Its protein product is CASRLMGTYGYTF.

This chain joins TRBV6-5 and TRBJ1-5; TRBD1 is a possible D gene (6 bases). Per the germline V gene, CDR1 is MNHEY and CDR2 is SVGAGI. V lost 9 bases to trimming and J lost 4 bases, with 13 bases between them. CDR3 length equals 13 residues. Here the CDR3 DNA reads TGTGCCAGACAGGACAGACTTAATCAGCCCCAGCATTTT. This sequence encodes CARQDRLNQPQHF.

The rearrangement uses TRBV3-1 (or the pseudogene TRBV3-2) and TRBJ1-1; D is perhaps TRBD1 (6 bases). This CDR3 region has 16 residues. Trimming took 4 bases from V and 3 from J, leaving 18 bases between them. Germline V gene data show CDR1 as LGHDT and CDR2 as YNNKEL (reference sequence). CDR3 sequence: CASSRRRGGSHTEAFF. The CDR3 DNA reads TGTGCCAGCAGCCGCAGGAGGGGGGGGTCCCACACTGAAGCTTTCTTT.

The chain links TRBV19 to TRBJ1-5, with D perhaps TRBD1 (5 bases). The CDR3 covers 15 residues. Deletions cut 3 bases from V and 0 bases from J, with 9 bases between. Germline values: CDR1 LNHDA, CDR2 SQIVND (reference sequence). CDR3 amino acids: CASSIGQTSNQPQHF. The CDR3 nucleotides are TGTGCCAGTAGTATCGGACAAACTAGCAATCAGCCCCAGCATTTT.

The V and J genes are TRBV18 and TRBJ1-2, with 11 bases that match TRBD1. Germline-derived CDR1 and CDR2 are KGHSH and LQKENI. Germline trimming cut 0 bases from V and 5 bases from J; bases unmatched to any gene: 5. The CDR3 is made up of 16 amino acids. CDR3 loop: CASSPPGQGARYGYTF. DNA for the CDR3: TGTGCCAGCTCACCACCAGGACAGGGGGCACGTTATGGCTACACCTTC.

The chain links TRBV19 to TRBJ2-5; the D gene is possibly TRBD2 (7 bases). CDR3 length equals 14 residues. Germline values: CDR1 LNHDA, CDR2 SQIVND (reference sequence). The V and J ends lost 5 bases and 6 bases respectively, with 16 bases between them. CDR3 protein: CASSPSGGAQTQYF. In DNA, the CDR3 is TGTGCCAGTAGTCCGTCTGGGGGGGCGCAGACCCAGTACTTC.

This clone was seen a single time. The chain carries TRBV19 and TRBJ1-1; weak D call: TRBD1 (6 bases). CDR3 length: 14 residues. Per the germline V gene, CDR1 is LNHDA and CDR2 is SQIVND (reference sequence). The germline V and J ends were trimmed by 5 bases and 4 bases, with 14 bases remaining between them. CDR3 sequence reads: CASSPGTRGTEAFF. The CDR3 DNA is TGTGCCAGTAGTCCCGGGACCAGGGGCACTGAAGCTTTCTTT.

The chain carries TRBV9 and TRBJ1-2; the match to TRBD1 covers 8 bases. The CDR3 has 15 amino acids. Germline values: CDR1 SGDLS, CDR2 YYNGEE. The ends lost 4 bases at V and 5 bases at J; junction bases unmatched: 10. CDR3 region: CASSSGQGGVYGYTF. Here the CDR3 DNA reads TGTGCCAGCAGCTCTGGACAGGGAGGCGTTTATGGCTACACCTTC.